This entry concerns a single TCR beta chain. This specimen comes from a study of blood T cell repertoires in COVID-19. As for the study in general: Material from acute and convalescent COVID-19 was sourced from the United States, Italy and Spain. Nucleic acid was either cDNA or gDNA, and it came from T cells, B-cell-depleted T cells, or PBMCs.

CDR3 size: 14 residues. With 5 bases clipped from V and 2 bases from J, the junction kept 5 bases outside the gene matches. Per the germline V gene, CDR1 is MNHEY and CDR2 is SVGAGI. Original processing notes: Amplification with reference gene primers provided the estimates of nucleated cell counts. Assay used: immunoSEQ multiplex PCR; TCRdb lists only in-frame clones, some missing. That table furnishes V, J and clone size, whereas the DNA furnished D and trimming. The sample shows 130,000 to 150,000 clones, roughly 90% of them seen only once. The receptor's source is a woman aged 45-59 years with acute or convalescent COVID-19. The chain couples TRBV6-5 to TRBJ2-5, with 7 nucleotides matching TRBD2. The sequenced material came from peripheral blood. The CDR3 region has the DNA TGTGCCAGCAGTCCCCGGGGGGTGCAAGAGACCCAGTACTTC. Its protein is CASSPRGVQETQYF.